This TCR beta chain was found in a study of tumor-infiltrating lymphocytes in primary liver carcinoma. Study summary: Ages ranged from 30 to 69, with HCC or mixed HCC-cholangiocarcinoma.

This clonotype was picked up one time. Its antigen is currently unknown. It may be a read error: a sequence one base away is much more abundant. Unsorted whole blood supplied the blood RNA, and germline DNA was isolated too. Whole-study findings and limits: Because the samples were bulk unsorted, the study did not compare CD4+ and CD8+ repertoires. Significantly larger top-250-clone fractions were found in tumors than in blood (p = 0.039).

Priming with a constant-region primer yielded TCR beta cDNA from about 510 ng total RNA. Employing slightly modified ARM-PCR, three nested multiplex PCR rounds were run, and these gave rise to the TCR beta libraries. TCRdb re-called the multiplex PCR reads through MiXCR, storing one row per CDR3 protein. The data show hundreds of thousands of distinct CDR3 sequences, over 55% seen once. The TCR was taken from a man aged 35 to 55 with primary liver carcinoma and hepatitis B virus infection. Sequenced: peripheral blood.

CDR3 loop: CASSLTGTWYDGYTF. The CDR3 nucleotides read TGTGCCAGCAGCTTAACAGGGACCTGGTATGATGGCTACACCTTC. The gene calls are TRBV5-5 and TRBJ1-2, with TRBD1 as a possible D gene (6 bases). CDR1 and CDR2 (germline): SGHKS, YYEKEE (reference sequence). V lost 2 bases and J 6 bases, leaving 17 bases between the germline ends. The length of the CDR3 is 15 residues.